Listed here are 11 T cell receptor beta chains from one sample, sequenced in a study of T cells in Graves' hyperthyroidism and ophthalmopathy. The TCR beta CDR3 regions underwent amplification using RNA transcripts as the source. With the HTBI primer set, the TCR CDR3 went through a first round of RT-PCR. MiXCR was run by TCRdb on the multiplex PCR reads, yielding one entry per CDR3 protein. This sample has about 400,000 distinct CDR3 sequences, with less than 20% found just once. Sequencing input: blood. The receptors shown here come from a woman between 18 and 30 years old with Graves' hyperthyroidism.

This clonotype was picked up many times. The V gene is TRBV29-1, the J gene TRBJ2-7; 9 nucleotides align to TRBD1. V gave up 7 bases and J gave up 4 bases; unmatched junction bases: 5. The CDR3 runs to 12 residues. Germline CDR1 and CDR2: SQVTM and ANQGSEA. CDR3 nucleotide sequence: TGCAGCGGGGGACAGGGTGCATACGAGCAGTACTTC. Protein: CSGGQGAYEQYF.

This clonotype was seen repeatedly, ten times or more. The chain combines TRBV6-8 with TRBJ1-4; 7 bases agree with TRBD1. V shed 6 bases and J 0 bases; nucleotides not matched to a gene: 16. The CDR3 contains 19 residues. Germline V gives CDR1 MNHGY, CDR2 SAAAGT. The CDR3 spells CASSAGRWDSPATNEKLFF. As DNA, the CDR3 is TGTGCCAGCAGCGCCGGACGGTGGGACAGTCCTGCAACTAATGAAAAACTGTTTTTT.

The chain has TRBV7-2 and TRBJ2-3; 10 bases agree with TRBD2. Germline V lookup: CDR1 SGHTA, CDR2 FQGNSA. The CDR3 totals 17 residues. Trimming cost V 5 bases and J 3 bases; bases outside gene matches: 11. CDR3 coding DNA: TGTGCCAGCAGCCGAGGACTAGCGGAAAAGGGGACAGATACGCAGTATTTT. Protein product: CASSRGLAEKGTDTQYF.

This clonotype was picked up many times. One junction end does not reproduce the germline sequence, and a read error may be involved. V is TRBV12-5 and J is TRBJ2-3; 13 bases align to TRBD2. CDR3 length: 16 amino acids. CDR1 and CDR2 from the germline V gene are LGHNT and FRNRAP. The CDR3 here is CASGLGTSGSTDTQYF. In nucleotides, the CDR3 is TGTGCTAGTGGTTTGGGGACTAGCGGGAGCACGGATACGCAGTATTTT.

This sequence joins TRBV12-3 or TRBV12-4 and TRBJ2-6; D gene unclear. Trimming took off 6 bases at V and 3 bases at J, with 6 bases between the two ends. CDR3 length equals 13 residues. DNA for the CDR3: TGTGCCAGCAGCCCCAATGGGGCCAACGTCCTGACTTTC. The encoded protein is CASSPNGANVLTF.

The chain recombines TRBV4-1 with TRBJ1-2, with 11 nucleotides matching TRBD1. V shed 8 bases and J 7 bases; nucleotides not matched to a gene: 15. The germline V gene has CDR1 MGHRA and CDR2 YSYEKL. This CDR3 region has 16 residues. The CDR3 region is CASGPRGTGGLSGYTF. CDR3 in DNA: TGCGCCAGCGGACCTCGCGGGACAGGGGGATTGAGTGGCTACACCTTC.

This clonotype has ten or more counts. The V gene is TRBV2, the J gene TRBJ2-6; D unclear. The germline V gene has CDR1 SNHLY and CDR2 FYNNEI. Trimming removed 6 bases from V and 1 base from J, with 10 bases in between. CDR3 length: 15 residues. This CDR3 is CASSSGLSGANVLTF. CDR3 nucleotide sequence: TGTGCCAGCAGCTCAGGCTTATCTGGGGCCAACGTCCTGACTTTC. Using reference TRBV2 and TRBJ2-6 for the parts outside the CDR3, the full variable domain is EPEVTQTPSHQVTQMGQEVILRCVPISNHLYFYWYRQILGQKVEFLVSFYNNEISEKSEIFDDQFSVERPDGSNFTLKIRSTKLEDSAMYFCASSSGLSGANVLTFGAGSRLTVL.

Turning to this clonotype: This could be a read error, since a much larger clone is one nucleotide away. This is likely a read error, given that the CDR3 carries no conserved phenylalanine or tryptophan at its end. The rearrangement joins TRBV6-1 to TRBJ1-1, with D perhaps matching TRBD1 (5 bases). The length of the CDR3 is 13 residues. V lost 1 base and J lost 11, with 14 bases in between. Germline CDR1 is MNHNS and CDR2 is SASEGT. This chain's CDR3 is CASSEGGALVAFL. CDR3 coding DNA: TGTGCCAGCAGTGAAGGAGGGGCCCTGGTCGCTTTCCTT.

This clonotype was seen at least ten times. For the CDR3, the DNA is TGTGCCAGCACGACTAGCGGGATTTACAATGAGCAGTTCTTC. Its translation: CASTTSGIYNEQFF. The chain joins TRBV2 to TRBJ2-1; 11 bases are a match to TRBD2. The J segment lost 4 bases and the V segment lost 7 bases, leaving 3 bases of the junction unmatched. CDR1 and CDR2 (germline): SNHLY, FYNNEI. This CDR3 has 14 amino acids.

This clonotype was seen a handful of times. This chain uses TRBV6-1 with TRBJ1-4; 7 bases match TRBD1. Germline V gene lookup returns CDR1 MNHNS and CDR2 SASEGT. The CDR3 runs to 16 residues. Trimming removed 4 bases from V and 5 bases from J; junction bases left unmatched: 10. The CDR3 bases are TGTGCCAGCAGTGCTCTATGGACAGGCCGCAATGAAAAACTGTTTTTT. Protein sequence: CASSALWTGRNEKLFF.

The chain uses TRBV28 and TRBJ2-3; the match to TRBD1 covers 12 bases. Unmatched junction bases numbered 11, after V lost 7 bases and J lost 3 bases. The CDR3 spans 17 residues. Germline CDR1 is MDHEN and CDR2 is SYDVKM. The CDR3 loop is CASTLSGTGGRTDTQYF. CDR3 DNA: TGTGCCAGCACCCTCTCCGGGACAGGGGGCAGAACAGATACGCAGTATTTT.